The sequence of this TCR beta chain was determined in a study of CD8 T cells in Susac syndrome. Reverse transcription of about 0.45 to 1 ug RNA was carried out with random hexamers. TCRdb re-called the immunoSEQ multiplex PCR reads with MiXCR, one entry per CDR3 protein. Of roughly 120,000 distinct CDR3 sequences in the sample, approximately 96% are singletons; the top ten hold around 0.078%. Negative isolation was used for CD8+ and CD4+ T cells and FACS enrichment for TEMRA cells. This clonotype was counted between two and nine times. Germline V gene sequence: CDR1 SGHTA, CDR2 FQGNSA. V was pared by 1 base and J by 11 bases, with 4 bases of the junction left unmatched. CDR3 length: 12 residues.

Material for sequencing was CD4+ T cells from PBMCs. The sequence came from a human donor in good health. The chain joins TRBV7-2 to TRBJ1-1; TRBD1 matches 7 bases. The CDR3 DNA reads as TGTGCCAGCAGCTTAGAGACAGGGAGGGCTTTCTTT. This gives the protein CASSLETGRAFF.